The sequence of this TCR beta chain was determined in a study of cytomegalovirus exposure and HLA in healthy donors. Findings of the study overall: A later analysis found first-cohort TCR clusters tended to co-occur in the approximately 120 validation repertoires. Rare TCR sequences predominated, though certain public TCRs were found in many donors.

Sequencing was performed with immunoSEQ multiplex PCR; in TCRdb, only in-frame clones are kept and a portion is missing. This table holds 150,000 to 250,000 clones, about 79% found once. Germline CDR1 is GTSNPN and CDR2 is SVGIG (reference sequence). V shed 1 base and J shed 0 bases, with 4 bases lying between them. This CDR3 has 13 residues. On this clone itself: Its antigen is not identified.

This clonotype originated in a woman aged 30 to 39 in good health and CMV-seropositive. The sample consisted of PBMCs. The chain combines TRBV30 with TRBJ1-3; no clear D. CDR3 coding DNA: TGTGCCTGGAGTGCAAACTCTGGAAACACCATATATTTT. Amino acid sequence: CAWSANSGNTIYF.